This T cell receptor (beta chain) was retrieved from a study of post-analysis software for immune sequencing data (dated by TCRdb to between 2014 and 2017). Looking at the study overall: The recorded disease courses included relapsing-remitting, secondary progressive and progressive-relapsing multiple sclerosis, and some patients had no subtype annotation. A subset of samples was prepared in parallel using single-end sample barcoding, then pooled and co-amplified after Illumina adapter ligation. Patient repertoires were compared against roughly 12 previously published healthy control repertoires from donors aged 6 to 25 years. Study-level results and caveats: Direct clustering with F measure showed strong co-clustering of samples prepared in the same batch, prompting a batch-effect correction. Significantly lower normalized Chao1 diversity was found in multiple sclerosis patients than in controls, suggesting substantial peripheral T-cell clonal expansion. The multiple sclerosis patient group was slightly younger than the control group. Roughly 5 TRBV segments, including TRBV5-6, TRBV5-1 and TRBV20-1, were significantly more frequent in patients than controls.

About this clonotype: Its specific antigen is unknown. Within one base of it there is no much larger clone, and no base qualities were kept.

Libraries were made using PCR. Data came from an Illumina HiSeq 2500. To reduce PCR and sequencing biases, unique molecular identifiers were built into the TCR beta cDNA libraries. Per 1 to 10 million input T cells, roughly 500,000 cDNA molecules were obtained, such that each molecule approximated one T cell. Patient libraries were prepared and sequenced with the same protocol used for the earlier healthy control dataset. Within a given batch, samples were prepared together, multiplexed and sequenced on the same HiSeq lane. The authors' pipeline ran thus. MIGEC handled the raw barcoded reads, throwing out single-read molecular identifier groups before consensus assembly and CDR3 extraction. VDJtools was used for post-analysis of the clonotype tables, and diversity was normalized by down-sampling every dataset to the size of the smallest sample. Repertoire overlap clustering matched CDR3 amino acid but not nucleotide sequences to correct batch-related cross-sample contamination. TCRdb redid the processing of the public reads, applying fastp at Q25 and MiXCR, and retained in-frame beta chains. Rows with one shared CDR3 protein collapse into an entry with the most common genes and DNA. The V and J calls and clone size come from TCRdb's table, not from the authors' own analysis. The sample table lists about half a million distinct CDR3 sequences, roughly 34% of them with a count of one. 6% of the sample comes from the top ten.

To demonstrate the VDJtools post-analysis software, the study profiled TCR beta repertoires from the peripheral blood of about a dozen young patients with multiple sclerosis. The multiple sclerosis patients were children and adolescents ranging in age from about 6 to 17 years. CDR1 SGHAT and CDR2 FQNNGV were looked up in the germline V gene. The V end gives up 1 base and the J end 5 bases, leaving 7 bases in the junction not matched to a gene. Inclusive of the bounding cysteine and phenylalanine, the CDR3 is 15 residues long. Only the CDR3 DNA stays, 45 bases, in frame from base 1. This TCR derives from a girl aged 2 to 17 with multiple sclerosis. The sequenced sample was blood. The chain joins TRBV11-2 to TRBJ2-7, with 8 bases aligning to TRBD1. The base sequence is TGTGCCAGCAGCTTAGCGGGCAGGGGGCGAAACGAGCAGTACTTC. This sequence encodes CASSLAGRGRNEQYF.